The present T cell receptor beta chain was sequenced within a study of shared clonotypes between healthy human individuals. Whole-study context: For every donor, three CD4 naive, three CD4 memory, two CD8 naive and one CD8 memory plates were used.

Study results and caveats: Clonotype sharing among donors likely depends on sequencing depth. Sampling covered nothing but blood. Tissue TCR repertoires likely differ from those found in blood. Represented diversity, genetic and exposure-history alike, was limited by few donors.

A remark on this clone: Its antigen is not known.

This CDR3 region has 15 residues. The germline CDR1 and CDR2 sequences are LGHNA and YSLEER. With 3 bases clipped from V and 0 bases from J, the junction kept 2 bases outside the gene matches. Terminally differentiated effector memory CD45RA+ cells were left out of the naive CD8 fraction, which was CD45RO-negative and positively selected for CCR7. Clones were read by immunoSEQ multiplex PCR, and TCRdb kept only the in-frame ones, dropping some. This table holds around 2,000,000 clones, about 92% found once. Sequencing input: naive CD8+ T cells from PBMCs. V and J are TRBV4-3 and TRBJ2-7; 10 bases align to TRBD1. This receptor was taken from a man aged 18 to 29 in good health. Some clones in this sample may be carry-over from other donors' samples. CDR3 in amino acids: CASSHRQGASYEQYF. The CDR3 DNA sequence: TGCGCCAGCAGCCATAGACAGGGGGCCTCCTACGAGCAGTACTTC.